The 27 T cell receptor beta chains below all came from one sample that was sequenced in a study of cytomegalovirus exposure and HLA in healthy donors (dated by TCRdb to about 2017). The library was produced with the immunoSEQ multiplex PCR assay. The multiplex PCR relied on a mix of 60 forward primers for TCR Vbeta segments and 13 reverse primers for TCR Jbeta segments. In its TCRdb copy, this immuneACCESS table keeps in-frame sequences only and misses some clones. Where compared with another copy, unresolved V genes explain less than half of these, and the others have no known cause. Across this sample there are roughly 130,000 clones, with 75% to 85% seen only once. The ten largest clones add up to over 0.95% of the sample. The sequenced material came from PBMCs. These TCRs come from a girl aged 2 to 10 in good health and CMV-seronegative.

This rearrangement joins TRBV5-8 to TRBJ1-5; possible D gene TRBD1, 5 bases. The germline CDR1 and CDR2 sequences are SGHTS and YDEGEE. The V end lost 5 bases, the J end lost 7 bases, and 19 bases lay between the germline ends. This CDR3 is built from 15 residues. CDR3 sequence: CASSPGLLNHQPQHF. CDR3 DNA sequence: TGTGCCAGCAGTCCGGGACTCCTTAACCACCAGCCCCAGCATTTT.

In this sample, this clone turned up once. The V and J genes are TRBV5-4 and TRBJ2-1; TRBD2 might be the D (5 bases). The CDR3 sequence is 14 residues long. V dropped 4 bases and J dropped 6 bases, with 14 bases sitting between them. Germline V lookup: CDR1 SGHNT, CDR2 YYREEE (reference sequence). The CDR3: CASSGDSAGNEQFF. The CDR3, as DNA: TGTGCCAGCAGCGGGGATTCGGCGGGCAATGAGCAGTTCTTC.

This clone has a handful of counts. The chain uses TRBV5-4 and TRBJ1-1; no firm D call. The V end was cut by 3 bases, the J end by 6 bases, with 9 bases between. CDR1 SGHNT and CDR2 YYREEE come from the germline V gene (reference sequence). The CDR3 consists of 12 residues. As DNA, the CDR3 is TGTGCCAGCAGCTCGGGGTGGGCTGAAGCTTTCTTT. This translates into CASSSGWAEAFF. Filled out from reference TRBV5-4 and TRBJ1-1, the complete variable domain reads ETGVTQSPTHLIKTRGQQVTLRCSSQSGHNTVSWYQQALGQGPQFIFQYYREEENGRGNFPPRFSGLQFPNYSSELNVNALELDDSALYLCASSSGWAEAFFGQGTRLTVV.

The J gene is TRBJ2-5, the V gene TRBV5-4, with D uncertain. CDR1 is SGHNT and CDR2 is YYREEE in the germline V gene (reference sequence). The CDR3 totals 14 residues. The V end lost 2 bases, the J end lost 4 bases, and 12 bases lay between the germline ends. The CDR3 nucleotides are TGTGCCAGCAGCTTATATGGAGTCGGAGAGACCCAGTACTTC. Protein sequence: CASSLYGVGETQYF.

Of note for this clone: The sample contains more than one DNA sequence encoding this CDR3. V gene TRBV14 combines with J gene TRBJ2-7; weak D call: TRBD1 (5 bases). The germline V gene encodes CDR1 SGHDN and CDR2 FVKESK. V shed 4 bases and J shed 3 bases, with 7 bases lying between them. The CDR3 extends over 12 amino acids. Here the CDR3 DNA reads TGTGCCAGCAGCCGTACAGGCTACGAGCAGTACTTC. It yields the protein CASSRTGYEQYF.

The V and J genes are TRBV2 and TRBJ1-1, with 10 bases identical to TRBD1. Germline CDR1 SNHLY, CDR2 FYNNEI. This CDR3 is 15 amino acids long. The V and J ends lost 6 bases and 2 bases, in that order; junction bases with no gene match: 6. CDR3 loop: CASSLDRGINTEAFF. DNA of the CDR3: TGTGCCAGCAGCCTGGACAGGGGGATCAACACTGAAGCTTTCTTT.

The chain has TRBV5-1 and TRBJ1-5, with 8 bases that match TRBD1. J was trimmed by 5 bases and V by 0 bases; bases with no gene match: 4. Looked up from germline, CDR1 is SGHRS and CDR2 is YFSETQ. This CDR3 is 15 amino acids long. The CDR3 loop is CASSLGMTGDQPQHF. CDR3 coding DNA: TGCGCCAGCAGCTTGGGGATGACAGGGGATCAGCCCCAGCATTTT.

The CDR3 region has the DNA TGCAGCGTTGAAGGGCAGGGCGGTGAAAAACTGTTTTTT. Translated, it gives CSVEGQGGEKLFF. The rearrangement links TRBV29-1 to TRBJ1-4; D is perhaps TRBD1 (5 bases). The germline V gene has CDR1 SQVTM and CDR2 ANQGSEA. The CDR3 has 13 residues. V lost 1 base to trimming and J lost 7 bases, with 10 bases between them.

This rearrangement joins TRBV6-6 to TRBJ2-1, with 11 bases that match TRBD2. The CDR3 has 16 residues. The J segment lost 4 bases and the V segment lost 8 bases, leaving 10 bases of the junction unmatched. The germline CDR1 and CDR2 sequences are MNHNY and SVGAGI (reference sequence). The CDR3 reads CASGGPGLADYNEQFF. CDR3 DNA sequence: TGTGCCAGCGGGGGCCCGGGACTAGCGGATTACAATGAGCAGTTCTTC.

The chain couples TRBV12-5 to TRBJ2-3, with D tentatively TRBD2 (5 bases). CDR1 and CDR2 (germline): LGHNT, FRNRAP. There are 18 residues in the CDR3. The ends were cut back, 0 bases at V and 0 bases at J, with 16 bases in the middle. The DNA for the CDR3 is TGTGCTAGTGGTTTGGTTCAATCCTGGCGGGCCAGCACAGATACGCAGTATTTT. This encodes CASGLVQSWRASTDTQYF. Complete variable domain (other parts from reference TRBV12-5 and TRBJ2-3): DARVTQTPRHKVTEMGQEVTMRCQPILGHNTVFWYRQTMMQGLELLAYFRNRAPLDDSGMPKDRFSAEMPDATLATLKIQPSEPRDSAVYFCASGLVQSWRASTDTQYFGPGTRLTVL.

The CDR3 region has the DNA TGTGCCAGCAGATCGACAGGGGCTGAGACCCAGTACTTC. Translating gives CASRSTGAETQYF. V is TRBV7-9 and J is TRBJ2-5; 8 bases line up with TRBD1. Germline V gene lookup returns CDR1 SEHNR and CDR2 FQNEAQ (reference sequence). The CDR3 runs to 13 residues. V lost 6 bases to trimming and J lost 5 bases; unmatched junction nucleotides: 5. Based on the CDR3 plus reference TRBV7-9 and TRBJ2-5, the full variable domain is DTGVSQNPRHKITKRGQNVTFRCDPISEHNRLYWYRQTLGQGPEFLTYFQNEAQLEKSRLLSDRFSAERPKGSFSTLEIQRTEQGDSAMYLCASRSTGAETQYFGPGTRLLVL.

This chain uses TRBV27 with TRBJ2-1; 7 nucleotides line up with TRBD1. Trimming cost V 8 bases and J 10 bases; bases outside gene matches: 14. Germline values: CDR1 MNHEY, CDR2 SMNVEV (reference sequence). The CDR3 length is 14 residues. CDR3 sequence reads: CASLTRTGRSEQFF. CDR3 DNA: TGTGCCAGCCTTACCCGGACAGGCCGATCCGAGCAGTTCTTC.

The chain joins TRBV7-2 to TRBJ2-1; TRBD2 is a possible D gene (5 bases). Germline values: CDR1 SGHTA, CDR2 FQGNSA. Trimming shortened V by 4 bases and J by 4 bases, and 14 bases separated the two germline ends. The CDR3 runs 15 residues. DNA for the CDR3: TGTGCCAGCAGCTACCATCGGGGTTCGTACAATGAGCAGTTCTTC. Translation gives CASSYHRGSYNEQFF.

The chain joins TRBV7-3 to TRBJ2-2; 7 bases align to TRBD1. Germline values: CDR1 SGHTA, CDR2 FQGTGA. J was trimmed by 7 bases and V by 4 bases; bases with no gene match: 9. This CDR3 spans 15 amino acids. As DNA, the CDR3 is TGTGCCAGCAGCTCACAGGCAGGGGGATTCGGGGAGCTGTTTTTT. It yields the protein CASSSQAGGFGELFF.

The CDR3 DNA reads TGCAGCGTTGAAGATTCTTTATCTTCCCAAGAGACCCAGTACTTC. It translates to CSVEDSLSSQETQYF. The genes are TRBV29-1 and TRBJ2-5; D remains ambiguous. The germline V gene has CDR1 SQVTM and CDR2 ANQGSEA. This CDR3 is built from 15 residues. With 0 bases removed from V and 1 base from J, the gap between germline ends came to 12 bases.

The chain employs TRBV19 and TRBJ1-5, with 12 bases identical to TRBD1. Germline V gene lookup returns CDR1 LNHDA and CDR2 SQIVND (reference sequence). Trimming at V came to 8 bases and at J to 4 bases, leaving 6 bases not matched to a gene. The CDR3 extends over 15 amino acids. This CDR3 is CASARDRGQNQPQHF. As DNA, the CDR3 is TGTGCCAGTGCCCGGGACAGGGGGCAAAATCAGCCCCAGCATTTT.

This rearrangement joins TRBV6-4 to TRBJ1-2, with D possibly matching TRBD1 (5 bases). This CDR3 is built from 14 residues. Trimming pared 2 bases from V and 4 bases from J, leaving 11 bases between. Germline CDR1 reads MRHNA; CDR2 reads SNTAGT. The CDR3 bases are TGTGCCAGCAGTGACGGGCAGGGTGGCTATGGCTACACCTTC. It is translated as CASSDGQGGYGYTF.

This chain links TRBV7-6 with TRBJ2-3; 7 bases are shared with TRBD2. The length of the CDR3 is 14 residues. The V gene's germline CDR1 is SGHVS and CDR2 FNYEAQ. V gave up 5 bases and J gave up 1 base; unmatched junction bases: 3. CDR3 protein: CASSPRGGTDTQYF. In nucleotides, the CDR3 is TGTGCCAGCAGCCCTCGGGGGGGCACAGATACGCAGTATTTT.

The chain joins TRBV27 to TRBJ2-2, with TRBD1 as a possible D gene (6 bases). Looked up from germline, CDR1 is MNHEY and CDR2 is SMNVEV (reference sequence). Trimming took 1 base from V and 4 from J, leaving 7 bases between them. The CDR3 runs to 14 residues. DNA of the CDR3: TGTGCCAGCAGTTTATTAGGGGGCACCGGGGAGCTGTTTTTT. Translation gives CASSLLGGTGELFF.

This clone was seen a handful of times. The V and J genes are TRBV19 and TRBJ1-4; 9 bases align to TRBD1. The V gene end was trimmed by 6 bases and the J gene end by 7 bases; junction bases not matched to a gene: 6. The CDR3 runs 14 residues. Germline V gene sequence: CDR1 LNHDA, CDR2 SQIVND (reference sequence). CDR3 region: CASRTGTGSEKLFF. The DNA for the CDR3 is TGTGCCAGTAGGACCGGGACAGGGAGTGAAAAACTGTTTTTT.

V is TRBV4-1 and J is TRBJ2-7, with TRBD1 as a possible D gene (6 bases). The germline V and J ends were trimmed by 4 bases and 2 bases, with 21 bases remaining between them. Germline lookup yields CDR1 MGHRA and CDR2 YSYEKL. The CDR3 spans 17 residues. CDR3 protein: CASSLRYNRELTYEQYF. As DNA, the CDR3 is TGCGCCAGCAGCCTACGATACAACAGGGAACTTACCTACGAGCAGTACTTC.

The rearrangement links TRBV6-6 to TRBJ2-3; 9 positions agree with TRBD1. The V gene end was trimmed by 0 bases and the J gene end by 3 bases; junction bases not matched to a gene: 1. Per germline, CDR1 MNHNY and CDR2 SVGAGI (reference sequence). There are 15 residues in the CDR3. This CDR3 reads CASSYSGTGTDTQYF. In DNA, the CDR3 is TGTGCCAGCAGTTACTCCGGGACAGGGACAGATACGCAGTATTTT.

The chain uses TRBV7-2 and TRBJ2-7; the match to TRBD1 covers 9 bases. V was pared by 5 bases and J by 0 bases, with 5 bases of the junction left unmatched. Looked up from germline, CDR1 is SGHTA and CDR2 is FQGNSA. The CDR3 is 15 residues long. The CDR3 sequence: CASSPQGAPSYEQYF. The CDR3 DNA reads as TGTGCCAGCAGCCCACAGGGGGCCCCCTCCTACGAGCAGTACTTC.

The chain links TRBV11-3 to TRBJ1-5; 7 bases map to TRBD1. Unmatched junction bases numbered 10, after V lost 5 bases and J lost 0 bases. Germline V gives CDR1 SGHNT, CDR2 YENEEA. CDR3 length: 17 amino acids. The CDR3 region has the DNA TGTGCCAGCAGCCAAATAGACAGGGCCTATAGCAATCAGCCCCAGCATTTT. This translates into CASSQIDRAYSNQPQHF.

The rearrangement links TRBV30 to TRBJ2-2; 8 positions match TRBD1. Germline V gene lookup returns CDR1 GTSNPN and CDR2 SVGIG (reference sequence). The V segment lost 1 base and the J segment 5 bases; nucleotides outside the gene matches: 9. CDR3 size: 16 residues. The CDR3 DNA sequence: TGTGCCTGGAGTGGCCCAGGGGGCGCGGGAACCGGGGAGCTGTTTTTT. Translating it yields CAWSGPGGAGTGELFF.

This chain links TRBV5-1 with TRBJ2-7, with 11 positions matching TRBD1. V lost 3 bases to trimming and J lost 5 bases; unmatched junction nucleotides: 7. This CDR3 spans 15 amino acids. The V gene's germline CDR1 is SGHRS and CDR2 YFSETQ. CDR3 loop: CASSWKDRGLNEQYF. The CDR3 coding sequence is TGCGCCAGCAGCTGGAAGGACAGGGGGCTTAACGAGCAGTACTTC.

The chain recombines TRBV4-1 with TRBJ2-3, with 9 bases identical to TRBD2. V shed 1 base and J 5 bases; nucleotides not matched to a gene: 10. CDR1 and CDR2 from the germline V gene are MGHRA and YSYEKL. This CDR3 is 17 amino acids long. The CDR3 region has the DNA TGCGCCAGCAGCCAAGTGTCCGGCGGGGGGGCCGGAGATACGCAGTATTTT. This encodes CASSQVSGGGAGDTQYF.